Here is one T cell receptor beta chain with its context. The authors' processing: Reference gene primer amplification in the assay estimated nucleated cell counts. The assay was immunoSEQ multiplex PCR, and TCRdb's table has in-frame clones only and misses some. The DNA gave D and trimming, while V, J and clone size come from that table. The repertoire holds some 71,000 clones, with around 90% as singletons. Trimming took off 6 bases at V and 2 bases at J, with 11 bases between the two ends. The CDR3 consists of 13 residues. Germline V gene sequence: CDR1 SGHRS, CDR2 YFSETQ. These data are taken from a study of blood T cell repertoires in COVID-19. In the study overall: Italy, Spain and the United States were the sources of the convalescent and acute COVID-19 samples. The cDNA or gDNA used as material had been derived from T cells, B-cell-depleted T cells, or PBMCs.

The TCR sequence derives from a man aged 50 or older with acute or convalescent COVID-19. The chain combines TRBV5-1 with TRBJ1-1; D gene uncertain. Specimen: peripheral blood. The CDR3 sequence is CASKRGGNTEAFF. DNA of the CDR3: TGCGCCAGCAAACGGGGTGGAAACACTGAAGCTTTCTTT.